These T cell receptor beta chains were read from a single sample in a study of control samples from healthy donors and cancer patients. Data came from immunoSEQ multiplex PCR; TCRdb stores just in-frame clones and leaves some out. The table records roughly 50,000 clones, roughly 94% of them present only once. The specimen was blood. These receptors all come from a man aged 25 to 40 in good health. CDR3s include the opening cysteine and the closing phenylalanine or tryptophan. D genes are given only for firm matches. A row's size may be missing; if present it is once, few, many or a size class.

D gene | J gene | V gene | clone size | CDR3 protein | CDR3 DNA
- | TRBJ1-5 | TRBV7-9 | - | CASSLAKGPYSNQPQHF | TGTGCCAGCAGCTTAGCCAAAGGGCCCTATAGCAATCAGCCCCAGCATTTT
- | TRBJ1-3 | TRBV30 | - | CAWRRGLSGNTIYF | TGTGCCTGGAGACGGGGACTCTCTGGAAACACCATATATTTT
- | TRBJ2-1 | TRBV7-9 | - | CASSPSWGRQYNEQFF | TGTGCCAGCAGCCCGAGTTGGGGGAGACAATACAATGAGCAGTTCTTC
TRBD2 | TRBJ2-3 | TRBV6-2/TRBV6-3 | - | CASSSGTSRDTQYF | TGTGCCAGCAGTTCCGGGACTAGCAGAGATACGCAGTATTTT
- | TRBJ1-2 | TRBV30 | - | CAWSVQYWGSDGYTF | TGTGCCTGGAGTGTACAGTATTGGGGGTCAGATGGCTACACCTTC
- | TRBJ2-1 | TRBV7-9 | - | CASGRDQSYNEQFF | TGTGCCAGCGGGCGGGACCAATCCTACAATGAGCAGTTCTTC
TRBD1 | TRBJ2-7 | TRBV30 | - | CAWTTGVGNEQYF | TGTGCCTGGACGACAGGGGTGGGAAACGAGCAGTACTTC
- | TRBJ1-2 | TRBV4-2 | once | CASSQDILASDYGYTF | TGTGCCAGCAGCCAAGACATCCTTGCCAGCGACTATGGCTACACCTTC
- | TRBJ1-1 | TRBV7-2 | - | CASSLGEVNTEAFF | TGTGCCAGCAGCTTAGGTGAGGTAAACACTGAAGCTTTCTTT
TRBD2 | TRBJ2-5 | TRBV7-2 | - | CASSLVASGGPGGQYF | TGTGCCAGCAGCTTAGTGGCTAGCGGGGGCCCGGGGGGCCAGTACTTC
TRBD2 | TRBJ2-2 | TRBV7-9 | - | CASREGAGGELFF | TGTGCCAGCAGAGAGGGAGCGGGAGGGGAGCTGTTTTTT
- | TRBJ1-2 | TRBV5-6 | - | CASSLRQDLNYGYTF | TGTGCCAGCAGCTTGAGGCAGGATCTTAACTATGGCTACACCTTC
- | TRBJ2-2 | TRBV18 | - | CASFNKSTGELFF | TGTGCCAGCTTCAATAAAAGCACCGGGGAGCTGTTTTTT
- | TRBJ1-1 | TRBV7-8 | - | CASSLQTGLGNTEAFF | TGTGCCAGCAGCCTCCAGACGGGACTTGGAAATACTGAAGCTTTCTTT
TRBD1 | TRBJ1-1 | TRBV12-3/TRBV12-4 | - | CASSSAGGTEAFF | TGTGCCAGCAGTTCTGCAGGGGGCACTGAAGCTTTCTTT
TRBD2 | TRBJ2-3 | TRBV29-1 | - | CSVDPWTSGANTDTQYF | TGCAGCGTTGACCCCTGGACTAGCGGAGCAAACACAGATACGCAGTATTTT
TRBD2 | TRBJ2-1 | TRBV5-4 | - | CASSLSGGAYNEQFF | TGTGCCAGCAGCTTGAGCGGGGGGGCCTACAATGAGCAGTTCTTC
- | TRBJ1-1 | TRBV19 | - | CASTSRGGRDTEAFF | TGTGCCAGTACCTCGCGAGGAGGGAGGGACACTGAAGCTTTCTTT
- | TRBJ1-2 | TRBV9 | - | CASSVDSGDATYGYTF | TGTGCCAGCAGCGTAGACTCCGGGGATGCGACATATGGCTACACCTTC
- | TRBJ2-7 | TRBV30 | - | CASDAVTYEQYF | TGTGCGTCGGACGCGGTAACCTACGAGCAGTACTTC
TRBD2 | TRBJ2-1 | TRBV4-2 | - | CASNRLAGEVGEQFF | TGTGCCAGCAACCGACTAGCGGGAGAGGTCGGTGAGCAGTTCTTC
- | TRBJ1-4 | TRBV29-1 | - | CSVGHATNEKLFF | TGCAGCGTTGGTCATGCAACTAATGAAAAACTGTTTTTT
TRBD2 | TRBJ2-1 | TRBV10-3 | - | CAISESNSLAGNEQFF | TGTGCCATCAGTGAGTCGAATTCGCTAGCGGGCAATGAGCAGTTCTTC
- | TRBJ2-5 | TRBV4-2 | - | CASSQDTFFQRNQETQYF | TGTGCCAGCAGCCAGGATACATTTTTTCAGAGAAATCAAGAGACCCAGTACTTC
TRBD2 | TRBJ2-7 | TRBV10-3 | - | CAISATSGSYEQYF | TGTGCCATCAGTGCAACTAGCGGGAGCTACGAGCAGTACTTC
TRBD1 | TRBJ2-1 | TRBV11-3 | - | CASSLSGTGGNEQFF | TGTGCCAGCAGCTTATCCGGGACAGGGGGCAATGAGCAGTTCTTC
- | TRBJ2-5 | TRBV30 | - | CAWSVGQQGVETQYF | TGTGCCTGGAGTGTAGGGCAGCAAGGTGTAGAGACCCAGTACTTC
- | TRBJ2-5 | TRBV15 | once | CATSRDPNSQETQYF | TGTGCCACCAGCAGAGATCCAAACAGCCAAGAGACCCAGTACTTC
- | TRBJ1-1 | TRBV19 | - | CASSWTVLGPNTEAFF | TGTGCCAGTAGTTGGACGGTCCTGGGACCGAACACTGAAGCTTTCTTT
- | TRBJ1-5 | TRBV9 | - | CASSATDYSNQPQHF | TGTGCCAGCAGCGCGACAGATTATAGCAATCAGCCCCAGCATTTT
- | TRBJ1-2 | TRBV19 | - | CASMIGGGYTF | TGTGCCAGTATGATCGGGGGAGGCTACACCTTC
TRBD2 | TRBJ2-1 | TRBV28 | - | CASRGGVSVNEQFF | TGTGCCAGCCGTGGGGGGGTATCGGTGAATGAGCAGTTCTTC
- | TRBJ1-1 | TRBV24-1 | - | CATRSRGVDTEAFF | TGTGCCACCCGGTCTCGGGGGGTGGACACTGAAGCTTTCTTT
TRBD1 | TRBJ2-5 | TRBV7-2 | - | CASSPRTGVDSQYF | TGTGCCAGCAGCCCCAGGACAGGGGTCGACTCCCAGTACTTC
- | TRBJ2-7 | TRBV9 | - | CASSARPGGGEQYF | TGTGCCAGCAGCGCCCGCCCGGGGGGCGGCGAGCAGTACTTC
TRBD2 | TRBJ2-3 | TRBV7-7 | - | CASSLRPAGGLDTQYF | TGTGCCAGCAGCTTACGACCAGCGGGGGGCTTGGATACGCAGTATTTT
- | TRBJ1-5 | TRBV27 | - | CASSTGGRLRNQPQHF | TGTGCCAGCAGCACGGGGGGACGGTTGAGGAATCAGCCCCAGCATTTT
TRBD1 | TRBJ2-7 | TRBV2 | - | CASTGTGGSSYEQYF | TGTGCCAGCACTGGGACAGGGGGTAGCTCCTACGAGCAGTACTTC
TRBD1 | TRBJ2-7 | TRBV28 | - | CASSFQRLSRDSQIYEQYF | TGTGCCAGCAGTTTTCAAAGGCTGAGTCGGGACAGCCAGATCTACGAGCAGTACTTC
TRBD1 | TRBJ2-1 | TRBV15 | - | CATGRDRGLNEQFF | TGTGCCACCGGTCGGGACAGGGGCCTTAATGAGCAGTTCTTC
- | TRBJ2-7 | TRBV5-4 | - | CASSLSTTTYEQYF | TGTGCCAGCAGCTTGAGTACGACTACCTACGAGCAGTACTTC
- | TRBJ2-1 | TRBV30 | - | CAWRIYNEQFF | TGTGCCTGGAGAATATACAATGAGCAGTTCTTC
- | TRBJ2-1 | TRBV12-2 | - | CASRLWYRRGDNEQFF | TGTGCAAGTCGCTTATGGTATAGGCGGGGGGACAATGAGCAGTTCTTC
TRBD1 | TRBJ2-7 | TRBV2 | - | CASRAGTGRYEQYF | TGTGCCAGCAGAGCCGGGACAGGACGCTACGAGCAGTACTTC
- | TRBJ2-2 | TRBV28 | - | CASSRSGGTGELFF | TGTGCCAGCAGTCGGAGTGGCGGGACCGGGGAGCTGTTTTTT
TRBD2 | TRBJ2-3 | TRBV28 | - | CASSSLAGRTDTQYF | TGTGCCAGCAGTTCCTTAGCGGGACGCACAGATACGCAGTATTTT
TRBD1 | TRBJ2-5 | TRBV7-2 | - | CASSITGARQETQYF | TGTGCCAGCAGCATAACAGGGGCCCGACAAGAGACCCAGTACTTC
TRBD1 | TRBJ2-7 | TRBV12-3/TRBV12-4 | - | CASSLLPDREQYF | TGTGCCAGCAGTTTACTTCCGGACAGGGAGCAGTACTTC
TRBD2 | TRBJ2-1 | TRBV7-2 | - | CASSFLATGGAGREQFF | TGTGCCAGCAGCTTCTTAGCGACGGGGGGGGCCGGAAGGGAGCAGTTCTTC
- | TRBJ1-1 | TRBV6-5 | - | CASSYSIGGTEAFF | TGTGCCAGCAGTTACTCTATCGGGGGCACTGAAGCTTTCTTT
- | TRBJ2-2 | TRBV27 | - | CASSFRDNTGELFF | TGTGCCAGCAGTTTTCGGGATAACACCGGGGAGCTGTTTTTT
- | TRBJ1-3 | TRBV29-1 | - | CSVEKGQTSSGNTIYF | TGCAGCGTTGAGAAAGGCCAGACGAGCTCTGGAAACACCATATATTTT
TRBD1 | TRBJ1-1 | TRBV24-1 | - | CATSRTGGTEAFF | TGTGCCACCAGTCGAACAGGGGGCACTGAAGCTTTCTTT